This note documents a single T cell receptor (beta chain) sequence. Its antigen is not known. This sample was taken from a study of cytomegalovirus exposure and HLA in healthy donors. CDR1 KGHSH and CDR2 LQKENI come from the germline V gene. The CDR3 is made up of 17 amino acids. Losses at the gene ends were 0 bases for V and 1 base for J; bases not matched to a gene: 4. The study's findings and limits: Presence/absence analyses assumed roughly uniform sequencing depth across donors, which may not hold. As a later analysis showed, a missense DCLRE1C variant was linked to trimming of TCR beta V- and J-genes.

The study ran its PCR with 60 Vbeta and 13 Jbeta primers. Clones were read by immunoSEQ multiplex PCR, and TCRdb kept only the in-frame ones, dropping some. Here the sample spans some 110,000 clones, around three quarters being singletons. Healthy donors of bone marrow made up the group. The specimen was PBMCs. The gene calls are TRBV18 and TRBJ2-3, with 10 bases identical to TRBD2. The clonotype originates from a man between 25 and 39 years old in good health and CMV-seropositive. CDR3 loop: CASSPPVGTSGTDTQYF. Here the CDR3 DNA reads TGTGCCAGCTCACCACCCGTCGGGACTAGCGGCACAGATACGCAGTATTTT.